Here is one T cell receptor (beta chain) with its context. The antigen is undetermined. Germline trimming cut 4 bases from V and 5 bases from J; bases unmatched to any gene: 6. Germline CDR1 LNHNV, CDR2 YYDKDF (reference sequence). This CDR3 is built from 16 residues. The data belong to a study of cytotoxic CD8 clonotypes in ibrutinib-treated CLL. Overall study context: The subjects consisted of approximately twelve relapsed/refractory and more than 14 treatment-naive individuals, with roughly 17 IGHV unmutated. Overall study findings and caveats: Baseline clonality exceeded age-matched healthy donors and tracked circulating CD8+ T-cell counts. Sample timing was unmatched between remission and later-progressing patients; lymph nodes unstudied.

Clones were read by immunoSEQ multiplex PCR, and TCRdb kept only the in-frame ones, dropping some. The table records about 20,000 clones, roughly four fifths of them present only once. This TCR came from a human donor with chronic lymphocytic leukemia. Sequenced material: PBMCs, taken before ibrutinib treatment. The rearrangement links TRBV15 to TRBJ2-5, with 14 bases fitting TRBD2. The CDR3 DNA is TGTGCCACCAGCAAAGGACTAGCGGGAGGCGGGGAGACCCAGTACTTC. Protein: CATSKGLAGGGETQYF.